This paragraph covers one T cell receptor (beta chain) sequence. V was trimmed by 0 bases and J by 6 bases, leaving 13 bases between them. There are 16 residues in the CDR3. CDR1 SGHRS and CDR2 YFSETQ come from the germline V gene. This sample is part of a study of blood T cell repertoires in COVID-19. Authors' data handling: Reference gene primers were amplified, and this amplification served to estimate nucleated cell counts. The data were produced by immunoSEQ multiplex PCR, yet TCRdb's version contains in-frame clones alone and is incomplete. V and J calls and clone size come straight from that table; D and trimming were deduced from the DNA. The table shows about 220,000 clones, with more than 65% occurring only once.

This clonotype was obtained from a man between 35 and 55 years old who had recovered from COVID-19. V gene TRBV5-1 combines with J gene TRBJ1-6, with a weak D call TRBD1 (6 bases). The sequenced material came from peripheral blood. DNA of the CDR3: TGCGCCAGCAGCTTGGGGGACACCCTCGGTAATTCACCCCTCCACTTT. This gives the protein CASSLGDTLGNSPLHF.